This T cell receptor (beta chain) stems from a study of blood T cells in healthy people across ages. Trimming removed 7 bases from V and 0 bases from J, with 13 bases in between. The CDR3 totals 14 residues. This clonotype was observed a few times. Alongside a J-beta primer mix, a sample-barcoded 5' primer served in a second PCR lasting about 7 to 12 cycles. TCRdb re-derived calls from the 5' RACE reads in MiXCR, one entry per CDR3 protein. The sample lists around 1,800,000 distinct CDR3 sequences; 39% were seen once. Input material: blood. The chain joins TRBV12-3 or TRBV12-4 to TRBJ2-7, with D unclear. The clonotype originates from a human donor in good health. CDR3 nucleotides: TGTGCCAGCACTATAGAGAGACACTCCTACGAGCAGTACTTC. Its translation: CASTIERHSYEQYF.